The 4 T cell receptor beta chains below come from one sample, sequenced in a study of early T cells in non-severe SARS-CoV-2 infection (dated by TCRdb to the early 2020s). The method was 5' RACE. Sequencing instrument: NextSeq 500. The public sequencing data were trimmed at Q25 with fastp and processed into clonotypes with MiXCR by TCRdb, which kept only in-frame beta chains. Every CDR3 protein is listed once, alongside the most common genes and DNA of its rows. This sample comprises roughly 67,000 distinct CDR3 sequences, over 9% of them detected only once. The top ten hold about 1.7% of the sample. The sample comprised whole blood. These receptors were taken from an adult who was a healthcare worker with PCR-confirmed SARS-CoV-2 infection or an uninfected control (not recorded which).

Ten or more counts support this clonotype. The chain joins TRBV11-2 to TRBJ2-1, with 8 bases that match TRBD2. The germline V gene has CDR1 SGHAT and CDR2 FQNNGV. The CDR3 spans 14 residues. V shed 8 bases, J shed 6 bases, and the junction held 9 bases outside the gene matches. In nucleotides, the CDR3 is TGTGCCAGCGGACCGGGACTAGGTCTCAATGAGCAGTTCTTC. Its translation is CASGPGLGLNEQFF.

This CDR3 reads CASSERVGSGVWDTQYF. Here the CDR3 DNA reads TGTGCCAGCAGTGAACGGGTCGGTAGCGGGGTTTGGGATACGCAGTATTTT. The chain uses TRBV2 and TRBJ2-3, with 8 bases lining up with TRBD2. With 2 bases clipped from V and 6 bases from J, the junction kept 13 bases outside the gene matches. The CDR3 consists of 17 residues. In germline, CDR1 is SNHLY, CDR2 FYNNEI.

This clonotype has ten or more counts. V is TRBV20-1 and J is TRBJ1-2, with TRBD1 as a possible D gene (6 bases). The germline gives CDR1 DFQATT, CDR2 SNEGSKA (reference sequence). This CDR3 is 12 amino acids long. The ends were cut back, 4 bases at V and 3 bases at J, with 9 bases in the middle. This chain's CDR3 is CSAIQGDYGYTF. In DNA form, the CDR3 reads TGCAGTGCTATACAGGGTGACTATGGCTACACCTTC.

On this clonotype itself: Mismatch with germline at one junction end may stem from a read error. The chain combines TRBV7-7 with TRBJ2-5, with TRBD2 as a possible D gene (6 bases). This CDR3 region has 13 residues. Germline values: CDR1 SSHAT, CDR2 FNYEAQ (reference sequence). DNA of the CDR3: TGTGCTAGCAGCCCGGGGGTCCAAGAGACCCAGTACTTC. It encodes CASSPGVQETQYF.